A selection of T cell receptor beta chains follows, all from one sample in a study of T cell repertoires in cytomegalovirus infection. Their specific antigens are unknown. TCRdb reprocessed the reads via MiXCR and lists one record per CDR3 protein. Of approximately 910,000 distinct CDR3 sequences in the sample, approximately 32% were seen once. Material: cultured CD8+ T cells from PBMCs, obtained from culture after CMV antigen stimulation. These receptors originate from a human donor in good health (CMV status not recorded). Some clones in this sample may be carry-over from other donors' samples. Both conserved end residues are part of each CDR3. The D gene is left open where the match is weak. The size field is filled for only some rows; it gives once, few, many or a size class.

V: TRBV7-2; D: .; J: TRBJ1-2; size: many; CDR3: CASSSSRGGANGYTF; DNA: TGTGCCAGCAGCTCGTCCAGAGGGGGGGCAAATGGCTACACCTTC
V: TRBV28; D: TRBD2; J: TRBJ2-1; size: .; CDR3: CASRRGGEINEQFF; DNA: TGTGCCAGCAGGCGCGGGGGGGAGATCAATGAGCAGTTCTTC
V: TRBV6-1; D: .; J: TRBJ1-2; size: .; CDR3: CASRDSAGYTF; DNA: TGTGCCAGCAGGGACAGTGCCGGCTACACCTTC
V: TRBV7-8; D: .; J: TRBJ2-3; size: many; CDR3: CASSLRHGDRGRMTDTQYF; DNA: TGTGCCAGCAGCCTTCGCCATGGAGATAGGGGACGGATGACAGATACGCAGTATTTT
V: TRBV6-2/TRBV6-3; D: TRBD2; J: TRBJ2-2; size: few; CDR3: CATRLAGSGELFF; DNA: TGTGCCACAAGACTAGCGGGATCCGGGGAGCTGTTTTTT
V: TRBV7-6; D: .; J: TRBJ2-2; size: many; CDR3: CASSPKIQTNTGELFF; DNA: TGTGCCAGCAGCCCGAAGATCCAAACGAACACCGGGGAGCTGTTTTTT
V: TRBV18; D: TRBD2; J: TRBJ2-3; size: .; CDR3: CASSPHRGGGTDTQYF; DNA: TGTGCCAGCTCACCCCACCGCGGGGGAGGCACAGATACGCAGTATTTT
V: TRBV19; D: TRBD2; J: TRBJ2-1; size: .; CDR3: CASSMTSGGHNEQFF; DNA: TGTGCCAGTAGTATGACTAGCGGGGGCCACAATGAGCAGTTCTTC
V: TRBV7-6; D: TRBD2; J: TRBJ2-3; size: many; CDR3: CASSSYLAGLVTDTQYF; DNA: TGTGCCAGCAGCTCCTACCTAGCGGGGTTGGTGACAGATACGCAGTATTTT
V: TRBV6-5; D: .; J: TRBJ2-1; size: many; CDR3: CASSTNNEQFF; DNA: TGTGCCAGCAGCACTAACAATGAGCAGTTCTTC
V: TRBV7-6; D: TRBD1; J: TRBJ1-4; size: .; CDR3: CASSPPTGGDEKLFF; DNA: TGTGCCAGCAGCCCACCGACAGGGGGGGATGAAAAACTGTTTTTT
V: TRBV6-2/TRBV6-3; D: TRBD1; J: TRBJ1-1; size: .; CDR3: CASSYSNRGYTEAFF; DNA: TGTGCCAGCAGTTACTCGAACAGGGGGTACACTGAAGCTTTCTTT
V: TRBV4-1; D: .; J: TRBJ1-5; size: few; CDR3: CASSQDSGLNQPQHF; DNA: TGCGCCAGCAGCCAAGATTCGGGGCTTAATCAGCCCCAGCATTTT
V: TRBV29-1; D: .; J: TRBJ1-1; size: .; CDR3: CSVVDHRVNTEAFF; DNA: TGCAGCGTTGTCGATCACAGGGTAAACACTGAAGCTTTCTTT
V: TRBV10-3; D: .; J: TRBJ1-2; size: few; CDR3: CAISESNRVDYGYTF; DNA: TGTGCCATCAGTGAGTCGAACAGGGTAGACTATGGCTACACCTTC
V: TRBV5-6; D: .; J: TRBJ2-7; size: .; CDR3: CASSFGRGGFFYEQYF; DNA: TGTGCCAGCAGCTTTGGGCGAGGGGGATTTTTCTACGAGCAGTACTTC
V: TRBV20-1; D: TRBD1; J: TRBJ1-2; size: .; CDR3: CSARDGQGRYTF; DNA: TGCAGTGCTAGAGATGGACAGGGTCGCTACACCTTC
V: TRBV19; D: TRBD1; J: TRBJ2-1; size: .; CDR3: CASMSWTGPEVDEQFF; DNA: TGTGCCAGTATGTCCTGGACAGGGCCGGAAGTGGATGAGCAGTTCTTC
V: TRBV7-9; D: .; J: TRBJ2-5; size: .; CDR3: CASSSPTRQETQYF; DNA: TGTGCCAGCAGCTCCCCCACGCGGCAAGAGACCCAGTACTTC
V: TRBV7-6; D: .; J: TRBJ2-2; size: few; CDR3: CASSFSPAGANTGELFF; DNA: TGTGCTAGCAGCTTCTCTCCGGCGGGCGCGAACACCGGGGAGCTGTTTTTT
V: TRBV2; D: TRBD1; J: TRBJ2-7; size: .; CDR3: CASVRAGGANEQYF; DNA: TGTGCCAGCGTAAGGGCAGGGGGAGCCAACGAGCAGTACTTC
V: TRBV27; D: .; J: TRBJ2-1; size: few; CDR3: CASKEGFSYNEQFF; DNA: TGTGCCAGCAAGGAGGGATTCTCCTACAATGAGCAGTTCTTC
V: TRBV7-9; D: TRBD1; J: TRBJ1-1; size: .; CDR3: CASSLTGVGLGAFF; DNA: TGTGCCAGCAGCTTAACAGGGGTGGGTTTGGGGGCTTTCTTT